These 6 T cell receptor beta chains came from one sample sequenced in a study of response to subunit inactivated influenza vaccine. TCRdb used MiXCR to reprocess the RT-PCR reads, holding one entry per CDR3 protein. The sample contains some 550,000 distinct CDR3 sequences, 20% to 25% of which appear only once. The data were also submitted as part of a second study, on T cells expressing NK-cell markers. According to that study: A 5'RACE template switching approach incorporating UMIs was used to make TCR beta cDNA.

Sequences were derived from CD4+ T cells sorted from PBMCs, sampled approximately 13 days after vaccination. The receptor set was obtained from a man in his fifties or sixties who received an inactivated influenza vaccine.

This clonotype appeared a few times. V and J are TRBV12-3 or TRBV12-4 and TRBJ2-4; the D is unclear. The V and J ends lost 4 bases and 0 bases respectively, with 13 bases between them. This CDR3 is built from 16 residues. The CDR3 region is CASSSQSSIAKNIQYF. The DNA for the CDR3 is TGTGCCAGCAGTTCACAGTCATCCATAGCCAAAAACATTCAGTACTTC.

V is TRBV28 and J is TRBJ2-7; unclear D gene. The length of the CDR3 is 11 residues. The germline V gene encodes CDR1 MDHEN and CDR2 SYDVKM. V was shortened by 8 bases and J by 2 bases, with 7 bases between the two germline ends. The DNA of the CDR3 is TGTGCCAGCGGGCCGACCTACGAGCAGTACTTC. The encoded protein is CASGPTYEQYF.

This clonotype has only a few counts. This chain joins TRBV7-2 and TRBJ1-2; D is unclear. The CDR3 spans 14 residues. V lost 1 base to trimming and J lost 5 bases, with 11 bases between them. Germline lookup yields CDR1 SGHTA and CDR2 FQGNSA. CDR3 sequence (DNA): TGTGCCAGCAGCTTAGAACCGGGGAGGTATGGCTACACCTTC. Protein: CASSLEPGRYGYTF.

CDR3: CASSQGTASYNEQFF. The CDR3 DNA sequence: TGTGCCAGCAGCCAAGGGACTGCTTCCTACAATGAGCAGTTCTTC. The V call is TRBV7-9, the J call TRBJ2-1; tentatively, D is TRBD2 (6 bases). The germline gives CDR1 SEHNR, CDR2 FQNEAQ (reference sequence). V gave up 5 bases and J gave up 1 base, with 12 bases separating them. The CDR3 has 15 residues.

V and J are TRBV7-9 and TRBJ1-1; D is uncertain. V lost 1 base and J 0 bases, leaving 9 bases between the germline ends. Germline assignment: CDR1 SEHNR and CDR2 FQNEAQ (reference sequence). CDR3 length: 15 residues. The CDR3 region is CASSLEGGMNTEAFF. In nucleotides, the CDR3 is TGTGCCAGCAGCTTAGAGGGAGGGATGAACACTGAAGCTTTCTTT. Based on the CDR3 plus reference TRBV7-9 and TRBJ1-1, the full variable domain is DTGVSQNPRHKITKRGQNVTFRCDPISEHNRLYWYRQTLGQGPEFLTYFQNEAQLEKSRLLSDRFSAERPKGSFSTLEIQRTEQGDSAMYLCASSLEGGMNTEAFFGQGTRLTVV.

This clonotype was seen once. The chain couples TRBV11-1 to TRBJ2-3, with 10 bases that match TRBD2. The CDR3 consists of 18 residues. The V gene end was trimmed by 1 base and the J gene end by 2 bases; junction bases not matched to a gene: 9. Germline lookup yields CDR1 SGHAT and CDR2 FQDESV (reference sequence). Written as DNA, the CDR3 is TGTGCCAGCAGCTTAGTCTTTAGCGGGGGGAAGATCACAGATACGCAGTATTTT. Translation gives CASSLVFSGGKITDTQYF.